The clone carrying this TCR beta chain was counted a few times. Those enrolled, adults aged roughly 18 to 89 years, came from some 23 US areas. Per germline, CDR1 SGHNT and CDR2 YYREEE (reference sequence). V lost 2 bases, J lost 3 bases, and 3 bases stayed unmatched. CDR3 length: 14 amino acids. Assay used: immunoSEQ multiplex PCR; TCRdb lists only in-frame clones, some missing. The sample has some 240,000 clones, roughly 80% seen once. This sample is part of a study of blood T cell repertoires in COVID-19. The V call is TRBV5-4, the J call TRBJ2-7, with 9 nucleotides matching TRBD1. Sequenced sample: PBMCs or T cells enriched from blood (not recorded which). The sequence was collected from a man in his forties or fifties who had recovered from COVID-19. Here the CDR3 DNA reads TGTGCCAGCAGCTTTCAGGACAGGGGCTACGAGCAGTACTTC. Its protein is CASSFQDRGYEQYF.